The 10 T cell receptor beta chains listed next were all sequenced from one sample in a study. MiXCR was run by TCRdb on the reads, yielding one entry per CDR3 protein. The sample carries about 15,000 distinct CDR3 sequences, around 30% recorded once. Source material: blood. These receptors came from a human donor.

The chain combines TRBV6-2 or TRBV6-3 with TRBJ2-1, with D unresolved. The V end lost 5 bases, the J end lost 3 bases, and 5 bases lay between the germline ends. This CDR3 spans 12 amino acids. Germline V gives CDR1 MNHEY, CDR2 SVGEGT. CDR3 protein: CASSTNYNEQFF. CDR3 DNA sequence: TGTGCCAGCAGTACCAACTACAATGAGCAGTTCTTC.

This clonotype was seen many times. The chain has TRBV4-3 and TRBJ2-1; D ambiguous. V lost 0 bases, J lost 7 bases, and 13 bases lay in between. The CDR3 length is 15 residues. The germline CDR1 and CDR2 sequences are LGHNA and YSLEER. The CDR3, as DNA: TGCGCCAGCAGCCAAGACCCCTCCGATTATAATGAGCAGTTCTTC. This gives the protein CASSQDPSDYNEQFF.

In its sample, this clonotype was seen many times. The gene calls are TRBV4-2 and TRBJ2-1; TRBD2 matches at 8 bases. The CDR3 is made up of 17 amino acids. Trimming cost V 1 base and J 5 bases; bases outside gene matches: 10. Germline V lookup: CDR1 LGHNA, CDR2 YNFKEQ. The CDR3 is CASSQALGAGGNNEQFF. CDR3 DNA sequence: TGTGCCAGCAGCCAAGCGCTCGGCGCGGGAGGCAACAATGAGCAGTTCTTC.

About this clonotype itself: A much larger clone sits a single nucleotide away, making a read error possible. The CDR3 coding sequence is TGTGCCAGCTCACCATGGACAGGGAATTCACCCCTCCACTTT. Its translation is CASSPWTGNSPLHF. This chain connects TRBV18 to TRBJ1-6, with TRBD1 matching 8 bases. J gave up 7 bases and V 2 bases, and 1 base lay outside the gene matches. Germline V gene sequence: CDR1 KGHSH, CDR2 LQKENI. The CDR3 loop spans 14 amino acids.

Many counts were recorded for this clonotype. The chain recombines TRBV29-1 with TRBJ2-7; 10 bases align to TRBD1. Germline V gene sequence: CDR1 SQVTM, CDR2 ANQGSEA. The CDR3 has 13 residues. V dropped 5 bases and J dropped 4; count of bases not matched to a gene: 5. The CDR3 coding sequence is TGCAGCGTTTTAGACAGGGGGCGGTACGAGCAGTACTTC. Translated, it gives CSVLDRGRYEQYF.

On this clonotype: This could be a read error, since a much larger clone is one nucleotide away. The V and J genes are TRBV5-5 and TRBJ2-7, with D perhaps TRBD1 (5 bases). The CDR3 sequence is 14 residues long. CDR1 is SGHKS, CDR2 YYEKEE, per germline (reference sequence). Between the trimmed V and J ends, which lost 5 bases and 7 bases, there was a span of 19 bases. This CDR3 is CASSLDSSYNEQYF. The CDR3, as DNA: TGTGCCAGCAGTCTCGACAGCTCCTACAATGAGCAGTACTTC.

Remarks on this clonotype: This may arise from a read error, as a much more abundant clone is one base away. This chain uses TRBV4-3 with TRBJ2-1; no clear D. The CDR3 totals 15 residues. Between the trimmed V and J ends, which lost 0 bases and 6 bases, there was a span of 12 bases. From germline, CDR1 is LGHNA and CDR2 YSLEER. The CDR3 reads CASSQDEADGNEQFF. CDR3 DNA sequence: TGCGCCAGCAGCCAAGACGAGGCCGACGGCAATGAGCAGTTCTTC.

In its sample, this clonotype was seen many times. The V call is TRBV29-1, the J call TRBJ1-2; tentative D call: TRBD1 (6 bases). Germline lookup yields CDR1 SQVTM and CDR2 ANQGSEA. The CDR3 runs 13 residues. V lost 5 bases, J lost 0 bases, and 10 bases lay in between. CDR3 bases: TGCAGCGTTAACAGGGAAGCTAACTATGGCTACACCTTC. It yields the protein CSVNREANYGYTF.

At least ten counts were recorded for this clonotype. The rearrangement uses TRBV30 and TRBJ2-6, with a tentative D call TRBD2 (6 bases). This CDR3 is built from 15 residues. Per germline, CDR1 GTSNPN and CDR2 SVGIG (reference sequence). The V gene lost 7 bases and the J gene lost 2 bases, with 15 bases spanning the gap. Here the CDR3 reads CAYRTGVTGANVLTF. CDR3 coding DNA: TGTGCCTACCGAACGGGGGTCACTGGGGCCAACGTCCTGACTTTC.

This clonotype rates as medium-sized. Germline and junction disagree at one end, which may indicate a read error. This chain joins TRBV29-1 and TRBJ2-3; unclear D gene. CDR1 and CDR2 from the germline V gene are SQVTM and ANQGSEA. The CDR3 has 11 residues. In DNA form, the CDR3 reads TGCAGCGTTGAATCGACTGATTGGGGTAATTTT. Protein product: CSVESTDWGNF.